The 26 T cell receptor beta chains presented below share a single source sample, sequenced in a study of shared clonotypes between healthy human individuals. Measured with immunoSEQ multiplex PCR; TCRdb has only the in-frame clones, and not every one. Of some 500,000 clones listed, approximately 95% were seen once; the top ten hold 0.05% to 0.07%. The sequencing input was naive CD4+ T cells sorted from blood. As to subset: CD45RA+ positively selected. These receptors came from a woman aged 25-40 years in good health.

The chain links TRBV6-1 to TRBJ2-7, with TRBD1 as a possible D gene (5 bases). CDR1 and CDR2 (germline): MNHNS, SASEGT. The CDR3 loop spans 14 amino acids. V was trimmed by 6 bases and J by 3 bases, leaving 15 bases between them. The CDR3, as DNA: TGTGCCAGCAGCGAACGTAGGCAGGGCTACGAGCAGTACTTC. Translating gives CASSERRQGYEQYF.

This chain connects TRBV5-4 to TRBJ1-4; D perhaps matches TRBD1 (6 bases). The CDR3 extends over 18 amino acids. Trimming removed 3 bases at V and 0 bases at J, with 18 bases between. Germline loops: CDR1 SGHNT, CDR2 YYREEE (reference sequence). CDR3: CASSWIGQQRATNEKLFF. The DNA for the CDR3 is TGTGCCAGCAGCTGGATAGGACAGCAGAGGGCAACTAATGAAAAACTGTTTTTT. The full variable domain, its missing parts supplied by reference TRBV5-4 and TRBJ1-4, is ETGVTQSPTHLIKTRGQQVTLRCSSQSGHNTVSWYQQALGQGPQFIFQYYREEENGRGNFPPRFSGLQFPNYSSELNVNALELDDSALYLCASSWIGQQRATNEKLFFGSGTQLSVL.

The chain is built from TRBV9 and TRBJ2-7; D unresolved. Germline V gives CDR1 SGDLS, CDR2 YYNGEE. Trimming stripped 4 bases from V and 2 bases from J, with 13 bases between. CDR3 length: 14 residues. The CDR3 DNA reads TGTGCCAGCAGCCCAAATTACCCCCCCTACGAGCAGTACTTC. Protein: CASSPNYPPYEQYF.

This chain connects TRBV18 to TRBJ2-7; 12 positions match TRBD1. Trimming took 3 bases from V and 5 from J; bases not matched to a gene: 5. Germline values: CDR1 KGHSH, CDR2 LQKENI. This CDR3 comprises 15 residues. The CDR3 coding sequence is TGTGCCAGCTCACCCCGGGGGACAGGGGGCAACGAGCAGTACTTC. Amino acid sequence: CASSPRGTGGNEQYF.

The chain is built from TRBV19 and TRBJ1-5; TRBD1 might be the D (6 bases). Germline V lookup: CDR1 LNHDA, CDR2 SQIVND (reference sequence). This CDR3 spans 13 amino acids. Trimming took off 10 bases at V and 2 bases at J, with 12 bases between the two ends. In nucleotides, the CDR3 is TGTGCCACAAGCAGGGGACGCAATCAGCCCCAGCATTTT. This encodes CATSRGRNQPQHF.

This clone was observed a handful of times. The chain is built from TRBV4-1 and TRBJ2-7, with TRBD1 matching 10 bases. The J segment lost 5 bases and the V segment lost 4 bases, leaving 2 bases of the junction unmatched. The length of the CDR3 is 13 residues. The V gene's germline CDR1 is MGHRA and CDR2 YSYEKL. CDR3: CASSLGTGDEQYF. In DNA, the CDR3 is TGCGCCAGCAGCCTTGGGACAGGGGACGAGCAGTACTTC.

The J gene is TRBJ1-2, the V gene TRBV21-1. TRBV21-1 is recorded as a pseudogene. The CDR3 runs to 15 residues. For the CDR3, the DNA is TGTGCCAGCAGCATTAGGCGGGGGGCGTACTATGGCTACACCTTC. Its protein is CASSIRRGAYYGYTF.

Note on this clone: Other DNA sequences within the sample encode an identical CDR3. The rearrangement links TRBV7-6 to TRBJ2-5; D not resolved. The CDR3 has 13 amino acids. Trimming pared 1 base from V and 2 bases from J, leaving 5 bases between. Germline assignment: CDR1 SGHVS and CDR2 FNYEAQ. The CDR3 spells CASSLGPQETQYF. As DNA, the CDR3 is TGTGCCAGCAGCTTAGGCCCACAAGAGACCCAGTACTTC.

The V gene is TRBV30, the J gene TRBJ2-7; 9 bases fit TRBD2. The CDR3 length is 17 residues. Trimming at V came to 2 bases and at J to 6 bases, leaving 17 bases not matched to a gene. Per the germline V gene, CDR1 is GTSNPN and CDR2 is SVGIG (reference sequence). CDR3 region: CAWSPRTVASGIGEQYF. CDR3 DNA sequence: TGTGCCTGGAGTCCCCGGACGGTCGCTAGCGGGATTGGCGAGCAGTACTTC.

V gene TRBV19 combines with J gene TRBJ2-5, with TRBD1 identical over 8 bases. The last part of the DNA fits TRBJ2-7 better; the J call may be wrong. Germline loops: CDR1 LNHDA, CDR2 SQIVND (reference sequence). The CDR3 runs 14 residues. CDR3 loop: CASSITGGNYEQYF. The CDR3 coding sequence is TGTGCCAGTAGTATAACAGGGGGGAACTACGAGCAGTACTTC.

This clone was picked up one time. This CDR3 is also generated by other DNA sequences in the sample. V usage is TRBV5-1 and J usage is TRBJ2-1, with a possible D match to TRBD1 (6 bases). This CDR3 spans 12 amino acids. Trimming left V 4 bases short and J 7 bases short, with 9 bases between. Per the germline V gene, CDR1 is SGHRS and CDR2 is YFSETQ. This CDR3 reads CASSLQGNEQFF. The CDR3 DNA reads as TGCGCCAGCAGCCTCCAGGGGAATGAGCAGTTCTTC.

The J gene is TRBJ2-5, the V gene TRBV7-9; D not certain. Germline V gene lookup returns CDR1 SEHNR and CDR2 FQNEAQ (reference sequence). The germline V and J ends were trimmed by 3 bases and 1 base, with 12 bases remaining between them. This CDR3 comprises 15 residues. CDR3 in amino acids: CASSLGWTPQETQYF. The CDR3 DNA follows: TGTGCCAGCAGCTTGGGATGGACCCCCCAAGAGACCCAGTACTTC.

V gene TRBV19 combines with J gene TRBJ2-3, with 7 bases identical to TRBD2. Trimming cost V 7 bases and J 3 bases; bases outside gene matches: 10. This CDR3 is 15 amino acids long. Germline values: CDR1 LNHDA, CDR2 SQIVND (reference sequence). CDR3 residues: CASNSLREGTDTQYF. DNA of the CDR3: TGTGCCAGTAACTCATTGAGGGAGGGGACAGATACGCAGTATTTT.

This clone has only one observation. The chain uses TRBV5-3 and TRBJ1-4; no clear D gene. TRBV5-3 is given ORF status, its function remaining uncertain. V was pared by 3 bases and J by 7 bases, with 13 bases between. The CDR3 spans 14 residues. The CDR3: CARSCHSPAEKLFF. CDR3 in DNA: TGTGCCAGAAGCTGCCATTCGCCGGCTGAAAAACTGTTTTTT.

The chain uses TRBV7-3 and TRBJ2-6; D remains unclear. The CDR3 loop spans 15 amino acids. V was trimmed by 4 bases and J by 2 bases, leaving 9 bases between them. Germline CDR1 and CDR2: SGHTA and FQGTGA. CDR3 DNA sequence: TGTGCCAGCAGCTCCTTCTCGGCTGGGGCCAACGTCCTGACTTTC. Translation gives CASSSFSAGANVLTF. The full variable domain, with the rest looked up from reference TRBV7-3 and TRBJ2-6, is GAGVSQTPSNKVTEKGKYVELRCDPISGHTALYWYRQSLGQGPEFLIYFQGTGAADDSGLPNDRFFAVRPEGSVSTLKIQRTERGDSAVYLCASSSFSAGANVLTFGAGSRLTVL.

The chain combines TRBV30 with TRBJ1-5; D is ambiguous. Trimming took off 1 base at V and 2 bases at J, with 9 bases between the two ends. The CDR3 runs to 14 residues. Germline V CDR1 and CDR2: GTSNPN, SVGIG (reference sequence). CDR3 sequence: CAWSARQGNQPQHF. As DNA, the CDR3 is TGTGCCTGGAGTGCCCGGCAGGGCAATCAGCCCCAGCATTTT.

The gene calls are TRBV5-4 and TRBJ2-7; TRBD1 agrees at 8 bases. V was clipped by 10 bases and J by 3 bases; unmatched bases: 9. CDR1 is SGHNT, CDR2 YYREEE, per germline (reference sequence). The CDR3 has 13 residues. CDR3 sequence (DNA): TGTGCCTGTACAGGGGGGAACGTCTACGAGCAGTACTTC. Encoded protein: CACTGGNVYEQYF.

The CDR3 is CASRRQGNGNEQFF. In DNA form, the CDR3 reads TGCGCCAGCAGGCGACAGGGTAATGGCAATGAGCAGTTCTTC. This chain joins TRBV10-2 and TRBJ2-1; TRBD1 aligns across 7 bases. The CDR3 totals 14 residues. V shed 6 bases, J shed 6 bases, and the junction held 8 bases outside the gene matches. Germline V gene lookup returns CDR1 WSHSY and CDR2 SAAADI.

The V gene is TRBV10-3, the J gene TRBJ1-1; 11 bases fit TRBD1. The CDR3 consists of 15 residues. Germline V gene data show CDR1 as ENHRY and CDR2 as SYGVKD. J was trimmed by 6 bases and V by 2 bases; bases with no gene match: 5. The CDR3 DNA sequence: TGTGCCATCAGTGAGAGGGACAGGGGGTACGCTGAAGCTTTCTTT. Its translation is CAISERDRGYAEAFF.

V is TRBV6-5 and J is TRBJ2-7; D may be TRBD1 (7 bases). Germline loops: CDR1 MNHEY, CDR2 SVGAGI. The CDR3 is 14 amino acids. The V end lost 4 bases, the J end lost 1 base, and 11 bases lay between the germline ends. As DNA, the CDR3 is TGTGCCAGCAGTTTGCGGGACAGATCCTACGAGCAGTACTTC. This codes for CASSLRDRSYEQYF.

The rearrangement links TRBV28 to TRBJ2-7, with D perhaps TRBD1 (6 bases). Germline V gene sequence: CDR1 MDHEN, CDR2 SYDVKM. The length of the CDR3 is 14 residues. V was trimmed by 5 bases and J by 3 bases, leaving 14 bases between them. The CDR3 here is CASSVTGQNYEQYF. For the CDR3, the DNA is TGTGCCAGCAGTGTAACGGGACAAAACTACGAGCAGTACTTC.

The rearrangement joins TRBV27 to TRBJ1-5; no clear D gene. V was shortened by 6 bases and J by 4 bases, with 16 bases between the two germline ends. The CDR3 runs 15 residues. The germline CDR1 and CDR2 sequences are MNHEY and SMNVEV (reference sequence). The CDR3 loop reads CASRPNAPRNQPQHF. In DNA, the CDR3 is TGTGCCAGCAGACCTAACGCACCGCGAAATCAGCCCCAGCATTTT.

The chain carries TRBV28 and TRBJ2-4, with 7 bases fitting TRBD1. CDR3 length: 13 residues. Trimming took 8 bases from V and 2 from J; bases not matched to a gene: 3. Germline loops: CDR1 MDHEN, CDR2 SYDVKM. CDR3: CASGTATKNIQYF. The DNA for the CDR3 is TGTGCCAGCGGGACAGCGACCAAAAACATTCAGTACTTC.

This chain joins TRBV30 and TRBJ2-2; maybe TRBD2 (5 bases). Trimming removed 0 bases from V and 3 bases from J, with 14 bases in between. The CDR3 sequence is 16 residues long. In germline, CDR1 is GTSNPN, CDR2 SVGIG (reference sequence). The CDR3 DNA follows: TGTGCCTGGAGTGTACTAGGATTGTCTGACACCGGGGAGCTGTTTTTT. Translating gives CAWSVLGLSDTGELFF. Full variable domain (remainder filled in from reference TRBV30 and TRBJ2-2): SQTIHQWPATLVQPVGSPLSLECTVEGTSNPNLYWYRQAAGRGLQLLFYSVGIGQISSEVPQNLSASRPQDRQFILSSKKLLLSDSGFYLCAWSVLGLSDTGELFFGEGSRLTVL.

This rearrangement joins TRBV28 to TRBJ2-6, with TRBD1 matching 8 bases. V shed 3 bases and J 8 bases; nucleotides not matched to a gene: 3. The CDR3 is 14 amino acids. Germline V gene lookup returns CDR1 MDHEN and CDR2 SYDVKM. The chain's CDR3 is CASSLSGGSNVLTF. CDR3 in DNA: TGTGCCAGCAGTTTGTCAGGGGGCTCCAACGTCCTGACTTTC.

The chain recombines TRBV6-5 with TRBJ2-4; maybe TRBD2 (6 bases). Germline CDR1 MNHEY, CDR2 SVGAGI. V was clipped by 3 bases and J by 6 bases, with 18 bases between them. The CDR3 has 16 residues. CDR3: CASSYLSSGEGNIQYF. The DNA for the CDR3 is TGTGCCAGCAGTTATCTGTCCTCGGGAGAGGGAAACATTCAGTACTTC.